The entry below describes one T cell receptor beta chain. The antigen is undetermined. Trimming shortened V by 3 bases and J by 5 bases, and 17 bases separated the two germline ends. Germline V gives CDR1 SGHAT, CDR2 FQNNGV. This CDR3 is 15 amino acids long. Naivety among CD8 cells was defined by CD45RO negativity and positive CCR7 selection, thereby excluding terminally differentiated effector memory CD45RA+ cells. Profiling relied on immunoSEQ multiplex PCR, and the TCRdb table lists in-frame clones only, not all of them. The data show 660,000 or so clones, around 96% seen once. This specimen comes from a study of shared clonotypes between healthy human individuals. Overall study: Donor composition was a couple of women and three men, aged 18 to 49. Three plates were used per donor for CD4 naive, three for CD4 memory, two for CD8 naive and one for CD8 memory.

Study observations and caveats: The authors expected sequencing depth to affect clonotype sharing among donors.

The source of this sequence is a woman in her twenties or thirties in good health. Sequencing used naive CD8+ T cells sorted from blood. The chain employs TRBV11-2 and TRBJ2-7; D may be TRBD1 (6 bases). CDR3 residues: CASSLGQIPGHEQYF. Written as DNA, the CDR3 is TGTGCCAGCAGCTTGGGACAAATCCCTGGCCACGAGCAGTACTTC.